One sample yielded the 30 T cell receptor beta chains listed below, sequenced in a study of T-cell memory formation after mild COVID-19. TCRdb called the 5' RACE reads again in MiXCR, with one record for every CDR3 protein. The sample lists 250,000 to 350,000 distinct CDR3 sequences, roughly 19% occurring once. The sequenced sample was PBMCs or a T cell subset sorted from them (not recorded which). All receptors derive from a man between 18 and 35 years old who had mild COVID-19 (a few samples of this study predate the infection). Cell type and time point are not known.

This clonotype has a handful of counts. The chain has TRBV20-1 and TRBJ2-6, with D unresolved. The CDR3 has 14 amino acids. The V and J ends lost 4 bases and 5 bases respectively, with 12 bases between them. The germline V gene encodes CDR1 DFQATT and CDR2 SNEGSKA (reference sequence). The CDR3 loop reads CSATVGAWANVLTF. The CDR3 coding sequence is TGCAGTGCTACCGTGGGTGCTTGGGCCAACGTCCTGACTTTC.

This chain links TRBV7-6 with TRBJ2-3; 7 bases map to TRBD1. J was trimmed by 6 bases and V by 0 bases; bases with no gene match: 3. Germline V lookup: CDR1 SGHVS, CDR2 FNYEAQ. The length of the CDR3 is 14 residues. The CDR3, as DNA: TGTGCCAGCAGCTTAGCGAGGGGGCGGGATACGCAGTATTTT. Amino acid sequence: CASSLARGRDTQYF.

This clonotype was counted a few times. J is TRBJ2-7 and V is TRBV4-3, with 9 nucleotides matching TRBD2. Trimming at V came to 3 bases and at J to 3 bases, leaving 6 bases not matched to a gene. Germline CDR1 LGHNA, CDR2 YSLEER. The CDR3 has 15 residues. In DNA form, the CDR3 reads TGCGCCAGCAGCCAGGGGACTAGCCCGAACTACGAGCAGTACTTC. Amino acids: CASSQGTSPNYEQYF.

This clonotype was seen only a few times. The chain combines TRBV5-1 with TRBJ2-3, with 11 bases fitting TRBD1. The CDR3 is 15 amino acids. The junction had 5 bases not matched to a gene; V was cut back by 5 bases and J by 3 bases. The V gene's germline CDR1 is SGHRS and CDR2 YFSETQ. This chain's CDR3 is CASSSGTGGTDTQYF. The CDR3 DNA sequence: TGCGCCAGCAGTTCCGGGACAGGGGGTACAGATACGCAGTATTTT.

CDR3 nucleotides: TGCAGTGTTTATCCACCGGGAGTAGGCACAGATACGCAGTATTTT. This gives the protein CSVYPPGVGTDTQYF. V gene TRBV20-1 combines with J gene TRBJ2-3; a weak D match, TRBD2 (6 bases). Germline CDR1 is DFQATT and CDR2 is SNEGSKA (reference sequence). The CDR3 sequence is 15 residues long. Deletions cut 7 bases from V and 1 base from J, with 18 bases between.

The chain couples TRBV25-1 to TRBJ2-1; possibly TRBD2 for D (5 bases). CDR3 length: 14 residues. V lost 2 bases and J 8 bases, leaving 13 bases between the germline ends. CDR1 is MGHDK, CDR2 SYGVNS, per germline. In nucleotides, the CDR3 is TGTGCCAGCAGTGAAGAGGGAACGCGCCATGAGCAGTTCTTC. Translated, it gives CASSEEGTRHEQFF.

This clonotype was observed a handful of times. The J gene is TRBJ1-1, the V gene TRBV5-1; D not certain. The germline CDR1 and CDR2 sequences are SGHRS and YFSETQ. Trimming pared 0 bases from V and 1 base from J, leaving 10 bases between. The CDR3 has 15 amino acids. Written as DNA, the CDR3 is TGCGCCAGCAGCTTGGGGGCACACAGGAACACTGAAGCTTTCTTT. Its translation is CASSLGAHRNTEAFF.

This chain uses TRBV7-3 with TRBJ2-3, with 9 nucleotides matching TRBD2. This CDR3 is built from 16 residues. The germline V gene has CDR1 SGHTA and CDR2 FQGTGA. V lost 1 base, J lost 1 base, and 3 bases stayed unmatched. The CDR3 DNA is TGTGCCAGCAGCTTAAACCAGCGGGGGGGCACAGATACGCAGTATTTT. Its translation: CASSLNQRGGTDTQYF.

This clonotype was seen more than once but under ten times. The V and J genes are TRBV6-2 or TRBV6-3 and TRBJ2-7; no clear D gene. Germline values: CDR1 MNHEY, CDR2 SVGEGT. V was cut by 4 bases and J by 1 base, with 8 bases left in between. CDR3 length: 13 residues. CDR3 region: CASSSPRSYEQYF. In DNA, the CDR3 is TGTGCCAGCAGTTCTCCTAGATCCTACGAGCAGTACTTC.

This clonotype was counted ten times or more. CDR3 sequence: CAWDLQGLHEQYF. For the CDR3, the DNA is TGTGCCTGGGACCTACAGGGTCTACACGAGCAGTACTTC. This chain uses TRBV30 with TRBJ2-7, with D possibly being TRBD1 (6 bases). Germline V gene sequence: CDR1 GTSNPN, CDR2 SVGIG (reference sequence). V dropped 5 bases and J dropped 5 bases, with 16 bases sitting between them. The length of the CDR3 is 13 residues.

The chain combines TRBV5-5 with TRBJ2-3; 11 bases fit TRBD2. Germline-derived CDR1 and CDR2 are SGHKS and YYEKEE (reference sequence). The CDR3 has 14 amino acids. The V segment lost 10 bases and the J segment 4 bases; nucleotides outside the gene matches: 8. The CDR3: CACSGGASADTQYF. CDR3 DNA sequence: TGTGCCTGTAGCGGGGGGGCCTCCGCAGATACGCAGTATTTT.

This clonotype was found a few times. The chain is built from TRBV5-1 and TRBJ1-2, with D tentatively TRBD1 (5 bases). V dropped 5 bases and J dropped 5 bases, with 13 bases sitting between them. This CDR3 has 13 amino acids. In germline, CDR1 is SGHRS, CDR2 YFSETQ. The CDR3 region has the DNA TGCGCCAGCAGGATGACAGCCTCGTATGGCTACACCTTC. The encoded protein is CASRMTASYGYTF.

V usage is TRBV5-1 and J usage is TRBJ1-1; the D gene is possibly TRBD1 (6 bases). CDR1 and CDR2 from the germline V gene are SGHRS and YFSETQ. The CDR3 totals 19 residues. Between the trimmed V and J ends, which lost 0 bases and 8 bases, there was a span of 29 bases. CDR3 DNA: TGCGCCAGCAGCTTGGGCGGCTGGCTCCGGGACACTACAGTAGCCGAAGCTTTCTTT. Residues: CASSLGGWLRDTTVAEAFF.

V and J are TRBV11-3 and TRBJ2-3; D perhaps matches TRBD2 (5 bases). Trimming took off 1 base at V and 2 bases at J, with 13 bases between the two ends. CDR1 and CDR2 (germline): SGHNT, YENEEA. The CDR3 runs 16 residues. As DNA, the CDR3 is TGTGCCAGCAGCTTAGGAGACTACCTACTCACAGATACGCAGTATTTT. Amino acids: CASSLGDYLLTDTQYF.

V usage is TRBV20-1 and J usage is TRBJ2-3, with 11 bases that match TRBD1. CDR1 and CDR2 from the germline V gene are DFQATT and SNEGSKA (reference sequence). The CDR3 extends over 15 amino acids. V trimming: 4 bases; J trimming: 5 bases; junction bases outside the gene matches: 8. CDR3 in DNA: TGCAGTGCTACATTCGGACAGGGGGCGTTAGATACGCAGTATTTT. Protein product: CSATFGQGALDTQYF.

J is TRBJ2-7 and V is TRBV18; tentatively, D is TRBD1 or TRBD2 (5 bases each). The V end lost 3 bases, the J end lost 5 bases, and 14 bases lay between the germline ends. This CDR3 has 14 amino acids. CDR1 and CDR2 (germline): KGHSH, LQKENI. Here the CDR3 DNA reads TGTGCCAGCTCACCTGGGACCGCGGAAAACGAGCAGTACTTC. Translated, it gives CASSPGTAENEQYF.

The chain couples TRBV6-5 to TRBJ1-6; 7 nucleotides match TRBD1. CDR1 and CDR2 from the germline V gene are MNHEY and SVGAGI. This CDR3 has 14 residues. The V gene end was trimmed by 5 bases and the J gene end by 7 bases; junction bases not matched to a gene: 5. CDR3 amino acids: CASSPRDRNSPLHF. The CDR3 region has the DNA TGTGCCAGCAGTCCCCGGGACAGAAATTCACCCCTCCACTTT.

The rearrangement joins TRBV7-3 to TRBJ2-3; 12 nucleotides align to TRBD2. Germline V gives CDR1 SGHTA, CDR2 FQGTGA. Trimming removed 5 bases from V and 6 bases from J; junction bases left unmatched: 6. The CDR3 is 15 residues long. CDR3 sequence reads: CASSPGLAGSDTQYF. In DNA form, the CDR3 reads TGTGCCAGCAGCCCGGGACTAGCGGGTTCGGATACGCAGTATTTT.

This clonotype was observed at least ten times. This chain connects TRBV7-2 to TRBJ2-4; 10 positions agree with TRBD1. This CDR3 has 14 amino acids. Per the germline V gene, CDR1 is SGHTA and CDR2 is FQGNSA. Losses at the gene ends were 6 bases for V and 7 bases for J; bases not matched to a gene: 6. CDR3 sequence (DNA): TGTGCCAGCAGTCCGACAGGGGGCTACAACATTCAGTACTTC. It specifies CASSPTGGYNIQYF.

A few counts support this clonotype. J is TRBJ2-3 and V is TRBV18, with a weak D call TRBD2 (5 bases). V lost 4 bases and J 3 bases, leaving 14 bases between the germline ends. The CDR3 spans 15 residues. CDR1 and CDR2 from the germline V gene are KGHSH and LQKENI. The CDR3 DNA is TGTGCCAGCTCACGGGAGCAGCCCCCTACAGATACGCAGTATTTT. Its protein is CASSREQPPTDTQYF.

This clonotype appeared a few times. The V gene is TRBV5-1, the J gene TRBJ2-2; 8 bases agree with TRBD2. V shed 5 bases and J 3 bases; nucleotides not matched to a gene: 6. The germline V gene has CDR1 SGHRS and CDR2 YFSETQ. The CDR3 length is 15 residues. CDR3 loop: CASRPLAEYTGELFF. CDR3 sequence (DNA): TGCGCCAGCAGGCCACTAGCGGAGTACACCGGGGAGCTGTTTTTT.

This clonotype showed up many times. The chain is built from TRBV20-1 and TRBJ2-1, with D possibly being TRBD1 (6 bases). Germline V CDR1 and CDR2: DFQATT, SNEGSKA (reference sequence). Trimming stripped 6 bases from V and 10 bases from J, with 22 bases between. CDR3 size: 14 residues. The CDR3: CSAPKPYREHEQFF. The CDR3, as DNA: TGCAGTGCGCCCAAACCGTACAGGGAACACGAGCAGTTCTTC.

The CDR3, as DNA: TGTGCCAGCAGCTCCGGGGGGGGGGCCGAATCAGATACGCAGTATTTT. It codes for CASSSGGGAESDTQYF. The genes are TRBV11-1 and TRBJ2-3; 8 positions match TRBD2. Per germline, CDR1 SGHAT and CDR2 FQDESV (reference sequence). The J segment lost 4 bases and the V segment lost 4 bases, leaving 10 bases of the junction unmatched. The CDR3 contains 16 residues.

In this sample, this clonotype turned up many times. The V call is TRBV6-4, the J call TRBJ2-3; 10 nucleotides align to TRBD2. The germline gives CDR1 MRHNA, CDR2 SNTAGT. CDR3 size: 15 residues. Trimming took 0 bases from V and 4 from J; bases not matched to a gene: 1. The CDR3 loop is CASSDSSGGADTQYF. In nucleotides, the CDR3 is TGTGCCAGCAGTGACTCGAGCGGGGGGGCAGATACGCAGTATTTT.

The chain has TRBV7-2 and TRBJ1-6; D not certain. This CDR3 has 15 residues. Trimming pared 2 bases from V and 4 bases from J, leaving 9 bases between. Looked up from germline, CDR1 is SGHTA and CDR2 is FQGNSA. The CDR3 reads CASSLQNSYNSPLHF. The CDR3, as DNA: TGTGCCAGCAGCTTACAGAATTCATATAATTCACCCCTCCACTTT.

V is TRBV7-2 and J is TRBJ1-5; D not resolved. Per the germline V gene, CDR1 is SGHTA and CDR2 is FQGNSA. This CDR3 spans 12 amino acids. Trimming removed 3 bases at V and 4 bases at J, with 4 bases between. This chain's CDR3 is CASSFFNQPQHF. As DNA, the CDR3 is TGTGCCAGCAGCTTTTTTAATCAGCCCCAGCATTTT.

A few counts support this clonotype. The chain is built from TRBV5-1 and TRBJ1-4, with unresolved D. Germline loops: CDR1 SGHRS, CDR2 YFSETQ. This CDR3 has 15 residues. The V end lost 0 bases, the J end lost 5 bases, and 11 bases lay between the germline ends. CDR3 in amino acids: CASSLEVAGNEKLFF. CDR3 bases: TGCGCCAGCAGCTTGGAAGTTGCGGGGAATGAAAAACTGTTTTTT.

The CDR3 DNA reads TGTGCCAGCAGTTTATCCTGGGGACTCACACCAGATACGCAGTATTTT. Its translation: CASSLSWGLTPDTQYF. The rearrangement joins TRBV27 to TRBJ2-3, with D perhaps matching TRBD2 (6 bases). The CDR3 runs 16 residues. Germline V gene lookup returns CDR1 MNHEY and CDR2 SMNVEV (reference sequence). Trimming cost V 0 bases and J 4 bases, with 14 bases left between them.

The chain's CDR3 is CASSNRDISSYEQYV. CDR3 coding DNA: TGTGCCAGCAGCAACCGGGACATCAGCTCCTACGAGCAGTACGTC. V gene TRBV21-1 combines with J gene TRBJ2-7; TRBD1 was called by the table and not checked on the DNA. TRBV21-1 is a known pseudogene. The CDR3 has 15 residues.

The chain combines TRBV9 with TRBJ2-1, with D perhaps being TRBD1 or TRBD2 (6 bases each). The V and J ends lost 0 bases and 11 bases respectively, with 12 bases between them. This CDR3 has 13 residues. The germline V gene has CDR1 SGDLS and CDR2 YYNGEE. The CDR3 loop reads CASSVEGGPQQFF. The DNA of the CDR3 is TGTGCCAGCAGCGTAGAGGGGGGCCCCCAGCAGTTCTTC.